The 20 T cell receptor beta chains presented below share a single source sample, sequenced in a study of tissue T cells after allogeneic stem cell transplantation. This sample's time point: mouse harvest day 14 after allogeneic transplant. Tail vein injection delivered 10^7 T-cell-depleted bone marrow cells and 10^6 splenic CD5+ T cells. Profiled with immunoSEQ multiplex PCR; TCRdb holds only in-frame clones, not every one. The sample shows thousands of clones, more than 40% of them seen only once. Sequencing was done on a sample of lymph node tissue. These receptors came from a female BALB/c mouse given C57BL/6 T cells with graft-versus-host disease after an allogeneic hematopoietic cell transplant.

As for this clone: The germline and genes are mouse ones. The CDR3 extends 1 residue past the end of the read, so its final part is completed from the germline J gene. The gene calls are TRBV3 and TRBJ2-2; maybe TRBD1 (6 bases). Trimming shortened V by 2 bases and J by 1 base, and 8 bases separated the two germline ends. The CDR3 totals 15 residues. From germline, CDR1 is SNHLY and CDR2 FYNGKV (reference sequence). CDR3: CASSLWTENTGQLYF. CDR3 DNA (partial): TGTGCCAGCAGCTTATGGACAGAAAACACCGGGCAGCTCTAC.

Sample share makes this clone medium-sized. Gene names are mouse gene names. The read is 1 residue too short to cover the CDR3 end, so that end is filled in from the germline J gene. The chain recombines TRBV16 with TRBJ2-1; tentative D call: TRBD2 (6 bases). This CDR3 comprises 15 residues. Trimming shortened V by 0 bases and J by 3 bases, and 9 bases separated the two germline ends. Looked up from germline, CDR1 is SGHSA and CDR2 is FRNQAP. CDR3 sequence reads: CASSLDDWFYAEQFF. CDR3 DNA (partial): TGTGCAAGCAGCTTAGATGACTGGTTCTATGCTGAGCAGTTC.

This clone was seen a few times. Mouse names are used for the genes. Coverage ceases 1 residue before the CDR3 finishes, and the germline J gene fills in the end. V gene TRBV12-1 combines with J gene TRBJ2-5, with 10 bases matching TRBD1. This CDR3 has 14 amino acids. Germline CDR1 is SGHSN and CDR2 is HYEKVE. The ends lost 4 bases at V and 2 bases at J; junction bases unmatched: 2. CDR3 amino acids: CASSRQGAQDTQYF. The part of the CDR3 DNA that was read is TGTGCCAGCTCCCGACAGGGGGCCCAAGACACCCAGTAC.

About this clone itself: Gene names refer to mouse genes. The read ends 1 residue shy of where the CDR3 ends; the end is completed using the germline J gene. The V call is TRBV26, the J call TRBJ1-4; 9 bases are a match to TRBD1. CDR1 KGHPV and CDR2 FQNQEV come from the germline V gene (reference sequence). J lost 2 bases, V lost 6 bases, and 1 base had no gene match. CDR3 length: 14 amino acids. CDR3 bases read: TGTGCCAGCAGCACAGGGGGCTCCAACGAAAGATTATTT. Translating gives CASSTGGSNERLF. From start to end, the CDR3 is CASSTGGSNERLFF. Full variable domain (outside the CDR3, taken from reference TRBV26 and TRBJ1-4): NSKVIQTPRYLVKGQGQKAKMRCIPEKGHPVVFWYQQNKNNEFKFLINFQNQEVLQQIDMTEKRFSAECPSNSPCSLEIQSSEAGDSALYLCASSTGGSNERLFFGHGTKLSVL.

Of note for this clone: The genes are named according to mouse. The read gets to within 1 residue of the CDR3 end, and the germline J gene fills in the rest. This chain joins TRBV4 and TRBJ2-1; 10 bases map to TRBD2. The CDR3 contains 16 residues. The germline CDR1 and CDR2 sequences are LGHDT and YNNKQL (reference sequence). Germline trimming cut 4 bases from V and 0 bases from J; bases unmatched to any gene: 3. CDR3 bases read: TGTGCCAGCAGCTTCCGGGACTGGGGTAACTATGCTGAGCAGTTC. Residues: CASSFRDWGNYAEQF. The complete CDR3 sequence is CASSFRDWGNYAEQFF.

This clone showed up just a few times. Genes and germline come from the mouse. The read ends 1 residue shy of where the CDR3 ends; the end is completed using the germline J gene. The rearrangement joins TRBV19 to TRBJ2-1; D is possibly TRBD1 or TRBD2 (5 bases each). V lost 2 bases and J 1 base, leaving 7 bases between the germline ends. CDR1 and CDR2 from the germline V gene are FNHDT and SITEND (reference sequence). This CDR3 is built from 14 residues. The part of the CDR3 DNA that was read is TGTGCCAGCAGTATCCGGGGGAACTATGCTGAGCAGTTC. This codes for CASSIRGNYAEQF. The entire CDR3 protein is CASSIRGNYAEQFF.

With respect to this clone: Gene names are the mouse ones. The DNA read from the CDR3 is TGTGCCAGCTCTTCCGGGACAGTATATGAACAGTAC. Translating it yields CASSSGTVYEQY. The full CDR3 reads CASSSGTVYEQYF. The V and J genes are TRBV12-1 and TRBJ2-7; TRBD1 matches at 7 bases. The CDR3 end lies 1 residue beyond the end of the read and is filled in from the germline J gene. The trim removed 3 bases at V and 4 bases at J, leaving 5 bases unmatched. This CDR3 region has 13 residues. Per germline, CDR1 SGHSN and CDR2 HYEKVE.

As for this clone: Mouse gene names and germline throughout. The CDR3 end is not reached by the read, which stops 1 residue before it; the germline J gene fills it in. The chain carries TRBV12-2 and TRBJ1-4; D ambiguous. This CDR3 spans 15 amino acids. V lost 4 bases, J lost 3 bases, and 14 bases lay in between. Germline assignment: CDR1 SGHLS and CDR2 HYDKME. The CDR3 loop is CASSRFVPPNERLFF. Partial CDR3 DNA: TGTGCCAGCTCCCGTTTTGTACCTCCCAACGAAAGATTATTT.

With regard to this clone: Each gene name is a mouse one. The read ends 1 residue early relative to the CDR3; the germline J gene fills the gap. The chain couples TRBV26 to TRBJ2-7; 11 nucleotides agree with TRBD2. J lost 4 bases, V lost 4 bases, and 3 bases had no gene match. The CDR3 covers 14 residues. The germline CDR1 and CDR2 sequences are KGHPV and FQNQEV (reference sequence). This CDR3 is CASSPGTGGYEQYF. CDR3 DNA (partial): TGTGCCAGCAGTCCGGGGACTGGGGGATATGAACAGTAC.

In the case of this clone: Gene names are mouse gene names. The read stops 1 residue short of the end of the CDR3; the missing end is completed from the germline J gene. The rearrangement uses TRBV26 and TRBJ2-1; D gene ambiguous. The ends were cut back, 6 bases at V and 0 bases at J, with 9 bases in the middle. The CDR3 consists of 14 residues. The germline gives CDR1 KGHPV, CDR2 FQNQEV (reference sequence). The CDR3 DNA, read in part, is TGTGCCAGCAGCCTACAATATAACTATGCTGAGCAGTTC. Translation gives CASSLQYNYAEQF. From start to end, the CDR3 is CASSLQYNYAEQFF.

This clone is termed medium-sized. Gene names and germline refer to mouse. The read stops 1 residue short of the end of the CDR3; the missing end is completed from the germline J gene. The chain links TRBV16 to TRBJ1-1, with 10 bases matching TRBD1. V lost 5 bases and J lost 3; bases outside the gene matches: 3. This CDR3 has 14 residues. Per germline, CDR1 SGHSA and CDR2 FRNQAP. The CDR3 sequence: CASSRQGADTEVFF. The DNA read from the CDR3 is TGTGCAAGCAGCCGACAGGGGGCGGACACAGAAGTCTTC.

Note on this clone: Mouse germline and gene names are used. The CDR3 end lies 1 residue beyond the end of the read and is filled in from the germline J gene. The V call is TRBV26, the J call TRBJ1-6, with TRBD1 matching over 9 bases. TRBJ1-6 is an ORF; its function is uncertain. Germline values: CDR1 KGHPV, CDR2 FQNQEV (reference sequence). V lost 2 bases, J lost 7 bases, and 0 bases stayed unmatched. The CDR3 loop spans 14 amino acids. Partial CDR3 DNA: TGTGCCAGCAGTCTGGGACAGGGGAATTCGCCCCTCTAC. Encoded protein: CASSLGQGNSPLY. The complete CDR3 protein is CASSLGQGNSPLYF.

Comment on this clone: Gene labels here are mouse ones. CDR3 loop: CASSQGVNQDTQYF. The sequenced CDR3 bases are TGTGCCAGCAGCCAGGGGGTTAACCAAGACACCCAGTAC. V is TRBV3 and J is TRBJ2-5; 7 bases are a match to TRBD1. The CDR3 end lies 1 residue beyond the end of the read and is filled in from the germline J gene. After removal of 5 bases from V and 0 bases from J, the junction contained 2 bases not matched to a gene. The CDR3 has 14 residues. Germline CDR1 and CDR2: SNHLY and FYNGKV (reference sequence).

This clone is classed as medium-sized. The genes are named according to mouse. Coverage ceases 1 residue before the CDR3 finishes, and the germline J gene fills in the end. J is TRBJ2-7 and V is TRBV23; the table's D call, TRBD2, has no DNA check behind it. CDR1 is KGHTA, CDR2 FQNQQP, per germline. CDR3 length: 14 residues. The CDR3: CSSSPGLGGYEQYF. CDR3 bases read: TGCTCCAGCAGCCCGGGACTGGGGGGATATGAACAGTAC. The entire variable domain, with the rest obtained from reference TRBV23 and TRBJ2-7, is as follows: DAAVTQKPRYLIKMKGQEAEMKCIPEKGHTAVFWYQQKQSKELKFLIYFQNQQPLDQIDMVKERFSAVCPSSSLCSLGIRTCEAEDSALYLCSSSPGLGGYEQYFGPGTRLTVL.

This clone is categorized as large. Mouse germline and gene names are used. The sequence runs out 1 residue before the end of the CDR3; the remainder is reconstructed from the germline J gene. Other DNA sequences from this sample encode an identical CDR3 as well. The chain employs TRBV1 and TRBJ2-1, with TRBD2 as a possible D gene (8 bases). The germline V gene has CDR1 NSQYPW and CDR2 LRSPGD (reference sequence). CDR3 size: 15 residues. V lost 1 base, J lost 3 bases, and 10 bases lay in between. This CDR3 reads CTCSAAGGAYAEQFF. The CDR3 bases that were read are TGCACCTGCAGTGCAGCAGGGGGGGCCTATGCTGAGCAGTTC.

Regarding this clone: The germline and genes are mouse ones. The DNA ends 1 residue before the CDR3 does, and the rest of the CDR3 is filled in from the germline J gene. The rearrangement uses TRBV26 and TRBJ1-1; TRBD1 is a possible D gene (6 bases). The CDR3 has 12 residues. V lost 4 bases, J lost 5 bases, and 8 bases lay in between. The V gene's germline CDR1 is KGHPV and CDR2 FQNQEV (reference sequence). The CDR3 protein is CASSRQGTEVFF. The DNA read from the CDR3 is TGTGCCAGCAGTCGGCAGGGGACAGAAGTCTTC.

Concerning this clone: Each gene name is a mouse one. The read ends 1 residue shy of where the CDR3 ends; the end is completed using the germline J gene. The chain uses TRBV12-1 and TRBJ2-7, with 9 bases aligning to TRBD2. Unmatched junction bases numbered 8, after V lost 6 bases and J lost 3 bases. The germline V gene has CDR1 SGHSN and CDR2 HYEKVE. This CDR3 region has 14 residues. Incomplete CDR3 DNA: TGTGCCAGCAGTCCGGGACTGGGCAACTATGAACAGTAC. The encoded protein is CASSPGLGNYEQY. The full CDR3 reads CASSPGLGNYEQYF. Variable domain in full (rest from reference TRBV12-1 and TRBJ2-7): DSGVVQSPRHIIKEKGGRSVLTCIPISGHSNVVWYQQTLGKELKFLIQHYEKVERDKGFLPSRFSVQQFDDYHSEMNMSALELEDSAMYFCASSPGLGNYEQYFGPGTRLTVL.

As regards this clone: Germline and genes: mouse. Read data end 1 residue before the CDR3 end; the end is taken from the germline J gene. V gene TRBV13-3 combines with J gene TRBJ1-1; 8 positions match TRBD1. The germline V gene has CDR1 NNHDY and CDR2 SYVADS. The length of the CDR3 is 13 residues. J gave up 8 bases and V 0 bases, and 3 bases lay outside the gene matches. Incomplete CDR3 DNA: TGTGCCAGCAGTGATGAGAGGACAGGGGAAGTCTTC. It is translated as CASSDERTGEVF. Given in full, the CDR3 is CASSDERTGEVFF.

A note on this clone: Mouse gene names apply. The read ends 1 residue before the CDR3 terminus; that terminus is restored from the germline J gene. The V and J genes are TRBV19 and TRBJ2-5, with TRBD2 matching over 8 bases. Germline assignment: CDR1 FNHDT and CDR2 SITEND (reference sequence). This CDR3 has 15 residues. J was trimmed by 3 bases and V by 0 bases; bases with no gene match: 3. CDR3 protein: CASSIGLGRQDTQYF. Partial CDR3 DNA: TGTGCCAGCAGTATAGGACTGGGGAGACAAGACACCCAGTAC.

Turning to this clone: Gene labels here are mouse ones. The DNA ends 1 residue before the CDR3 does, and the rest of the CDR3 is filled in from the germline J gene. This chain links TRBV31 with TRBJ1-1, with D perhaps matching TRBD1 (5 bases). Trimming cost V 3 bases and J 0 bases, with 8 bases left between them. The CDR3 extends over 13 amino acids. Germline values: CDR1 GKSSPN, CDR2 SITVG. CDR3 protein: CAWRGLANTEVFF. CDR3 bases read: TGTGCCTGGAGGGGACTGGCAAACACAGAAGTCTTC.